Each of the 27 T cell receptor beta chains below was sequenced from the same sample in a study of PD-1 blockade in classical Hodgkin lymphoma. All trial patients relapsed after autologous stem cell transplantation. This table comes from immunoSEQ multiplex PCR, and its TCRdb copy is limited to in-frame clones, with some not included. The sample shows about 18,000 clones, 75% to 90% of them seen only once. The input for sequencing was peripheral blood mononuclear cells (PBMCs), taken at baseline. Receptors were obtained from a human donor with classical Hodgkin lymphoma.

This clone was recorded only once. A junction end diverges from the germline sequence, so it may reflect a read error. The rearrangement joins TRBV6-1 to TRBJ2-7; maybe TRBD2 (6 bases). Germline CDR1 MNHNS, CDR2 SASEGT. There are 11 residues in the CDR3. This chain's CDR3 is CASSEVSRGIF. As DNA, the CDR3 is TGTGCCAGCAGTGAAGTGTCTCGGGGGATCTTC.

The V and J genes are TRBV6-5 and TRBJ1-1; D is perhaps TRBD1 (5 bases). The germline V gene has CDR1 MNHEY and CDR2 SVGAGI. The CDR3 is 15 amino acids. Deletions cut 6 bases from V and 4 bases from J, with 18 bases between. In DNA form, the CDR3 reads TGTGCCAGCAGCCCTGCACCACCTAGGGGCACTGAAGCTTTCTTT. The encoded protein is CASSPAPPRGTEAFF.

V usage is TRBV11-2 and J usage is TRBJ1-4; D is perhaps TRBD1 (5 bases). V was trimmed by 1 base and J by 4 bases, leaving 10 bases between them. Looked up from germline, CDR1 is SGHAT and CDR2 is FQNNGV. The CDR3 is 15 residues long. The CDR3 DNA reads TGTGCCAGCAGCTTAGGGGGGGTTCTTAATGAAAAACTGTTTTTT. Translated, it gives CASSLGGVLNEKLFF.

This sequence joins TRBV2 and TRBJ1-2; D remains ambiguous. Germline V gives CDR1 SNHLY, CDR2 FYNNEI. The V end lost 2 bases, the J end lost 8 bases, and 18 bases lay between the germline ends. The CDR3 is made up of 15 amino acids. The CDR3 is CASSEPGERVYGYTF. DNA of the CDR3: TGTGCCAGCAGTGAACCCGGGGAACGGGTCTACGGCTACACCTTC.

The chain's CDR3 is CASSFLKTIVYEQYF. In nucleotides, the CDR3 is TGTGCCAGCAGTTTCTTAAAGACTATTGTCTACGAGCAGTACTTC. The J gene is TRBJ2-7, the V gene TRBV27; TRBD2 is a possible D gene (5 bases). CDR1 and CDR2 from the germline V gene are MNHEY and SMNVEV (reference sequence). V lost 3 bases, J lost 3 bases, and 15 bases lay in between. The CDR3 is 15 amino acids.

V usage is TRBV21-1 and J usage is TRBJ2-4; the listed D gene, TRBD1, was not tested against the DNA. TRBV21-1 is a listed pseudogene. This CDR3 is built from 16 residues. CDR3 bases: TGTGCCAGCAGCCCGAGGGGGCGGCTAGCCAAAAACATTCAGTACTTC. Its translation is CASSPRGRLAKNIQYF.

The V call is TRBV6-1, the J call TRBJ1-2; perhaps TRBD1 as D (5 bases). Between the trimmed V and J ends, which lost 4 bases and 8 bases, there was a span of 11 bases. The CDR3 spans 12 residues. Per germline, CDR1 MNHNS and CDR2 SASEGT. The CDR3 here is CASSVPGWGYTF. The CDR3 nucleotides read TGTGCCAGCAGTGTTCCAGGGTGGGGCTACACCTTC.

This clone has just a few counts. The chain combines TRBV9 with TRBJ2-3; no clear D gene. Trimming took off 3 bases at V and 0 bases at J, with 17 bases between the two ends. The germline V gene encodes CDR1 SGDLS and CDR2 YYNGEE. This CDR3 is 17 amino acids long. CDR3 residues: CASSASTYTASTDTQYF. CDR3 bases: TGTGCCAGCAGCGCCTCAACCTACACCGCTAGCACAGATACGCAGTATTTT.

V and J are TRBV7-9 and TRBJ1-1; tentatively, D is TRBD1 (5 bases). This CDR3 is built from 14 residues. Germline CDR1 reads SEHNR; CDR2 reads FQNEAQ (reference sequence). Trimming took 0 bases from V and 2 from J, leaving 7 bases between them. The CDR3 protein is CASSLAGVNTEAFF. The CDR3 region has the DNA TGTGCCAGCAGCTTAGCAGGGGTTAACACTGAAGCTTTCTTT.

The sample holds a few counts of this clone. J is TRBJ2-5 and V is TRBV7-6; D possibly uses TRBD1 or TRBD2 (6 bases each). This CDR3 contains 13 residues. Germline values: CDR1 SGHVS, CDR2 FNYEAQ. V lost 5 bases and J lost 0, with 7 bases in between. The CDR3 is CASSRGHQETQYF. The DNA of the CDR3 is TGTGCCAGCAGCCGGGGGCACCAAGAGACCCAGTACTTC.

The gene calls are TRBV30 and TRBJ1-2; no firm D call. CDR3 size: 17 residues. The germline V gene encodes CDR1 GTSNPN and CDR2 SVGIG (reference sequence). Trimming took off 4 bases at V and 4 bases at J, with 25 bases between the two ends. The CDR3 nucleotides are TGTGCCTGGACCCCATTCAGCTCGGTGTTATCCACCTATGGCTACACCTTC. Protein product: CAWTPFSSVLSTYGYTF.

This clone was detected only once. The chain recombines TRBV6-1 with TRBJ2-1; D could derive from TRBD1 or TRBD2 (5 bases each). Germline CDR1 is MNHNS and CDR2 is SASEGT. Trimming cost V 4 bases and J 15 bases, with 25 bases left between them. This CDR3 has 15 amino acids. The CDR3 bases are TGTGCCAGCAGTGTCCAAAATCCTCCGGGACCCCGTCTGTTCTTC. As protein: CASSVQNPPGPRLFF.

The chain joins TRBV7-2 to TRBJ2-3; D assignment may be TRBD1 or TRBD2 (5 bases each). CDR1 is SGHTA, CDR2 FQGNSA, per germline. Trimming took 5 bases from V and 1 from J, leaving 25 bases between them. The CDR3 is 19 residues long. The CDR3 region is CASSASRGSFGHGTDTQYF. The CDR3 bases are TGTGCCAGCAGCGCTAGCCGGGGTAGCTTCGGACACGGCACAGATACGCAGTATTTT.

The CDR3: CASSFGGQGNTGELFF. The CDR3 nucleotides read TGTGCCAGCAGTTTTGGGGGACAGGGAAACACCGGGGAGCTGTTTTTT. The chain links TRBV28 to TRBJ2-2; TRBD1 matches 9 bases. The germline V gene has CDR1 MDHEN and CDR2 SYDVKM. The CDR3 length is 16 residues. Trimming removed 3 bases from V and 2 bases from J; junction bases left unmatched: 4.

The chain uses TRBV4-1 and TRBJ1-1, with D perhaps TRBD1 (5 bases). Germline assignment: CDR1 MGHRA and CDR2 YSYEKL. CDR3 size: 14 residues. With 3 bases removed from V and 0 bases from J, the gap between germline ends came to 8 bases. This chain's CDR3 is CASSQGPLNTEAFF. In DNA, the CDR3 is TGCGCCAGCAGCCAGGGACCCCTGAACACTGAAGCTTTCTTT.

The V gene is TRBV29-1, the J gene TRBJ2-5, with 7 nucleotides matching TRBD1. Germline V gives CDR1 SQVTM, CDR2 ANQGSEA. CDR3 length equals 16 residues. J lost 2 bases, V lost 2 bases, and 11 bases had no gene match. The CDR3 DNA reads TGCAGCGTTGAATATTCCTACCCGGGACAGCAAGAGACCCAGTACTTC. Protein product: CSVEYSYPGQQETQYF.

This chain connects TRBV5-6 to TRBJ1-1, with TRBD1 matching over 8 bases. The CDR3 is made up of 14 amino acids. The trim removed 4 bases at V and 8 bases at J, leaving 10 bases unmatched. CDR1 is SGHDT and CDR2 is YYEEEE in the germline V gene. The CDR3 loop is CASSLPDREAEAFF. For the CDR3, the DNA is TGTGCCAGCAGCCTCCCGGACAGGGAAGCGGAAGCTTTCTTT.

This clone has just a few counts. The chain is built from TRBV11-3 and TRBJ2-1; the D is unclear. CDR3 length: 15 amino acids. V was trimmed by 0 bases and J by 1 base, leaving 7 bases between them. CDR1 SGHNT and CDR2 YENEEA come from the germline V gene. DNA for the CDR3: TGTGCCAGCAGCTTAGAGGGTCCTTCCTACAATGAGCAGTTCTTC. Its translation: CASSLEGPSYNEQFF.

This chain joins TRBV6-6 and TRBJ2-2, with D perhaps matching TRBD1 (6 bases). CDR1 is MNHNY, CDR2 SVGAGI, per germline (reference sequence). This CDR3 has 13 amino acids. Trimming took 4 bases from V and 6 from J, leaving 9 bases between them. The CDR3 nucleotides read TGTGCCAGCAGTTCGGACAGCCCCGGGGAGCTGTTTTTT. Translation gives CASSSDSPGELFF.

The CDR3 loop reads CANPTGGDYTEAFF. The DNA for the CDR3 is TGTGCCAACCCGACAGGGGGGGATTACACTGAAGCTTTCTTT. This rearrangement joins TRBV2 to TRBJ1-1, with 9 bases aligning to TRBD1. The CDR3 totals 14 residues. Germline CDR1 is SNHLY and CDR2 is FYNNEI. Losses at the gene ends were 10 bases for V and 3 bases for J; bases not matched to a gene: 9.

This clone occurred once. The rearrangement joins TRBV5-1 to TRBJ2-3; D is possibly TRBD2 (6 bases). The ends were cut back, 4 bases at V and 4 bases at J, with 7 bases in the middle. This CDR3 is built from 12 residues. Germline assignment: CDR1 SGHRS and CDR2 YFSETQ. Here the CDR3 DNA reads TGCGCCAGCAGCGGGGACTCAGATACGCAGTATTTT. Residues: CASSGDSDTQYF.

V and J are TRBV7-9 and TRBJ1-5; TRBD1 matches at 8 bases. V was clipped by 2 bases and J by 0 bases; unmatched bases: 6. Looked up from germline, CDR1 is SEHNR and CDR2 is FQNEAQ (reference sequence). This CDR3 spans 17 amino acids. In nucleotides, the CDR3 is TGTGCCAGCAGCTTATCTCGGACAGGGAATAGCAATCAGCCCCAGCATTTT. Protein sequence: CASSLSRTGNSNQPQHF.

This clone was seen a few times. The V gene is TRBV25-1, the J gene TRBJ1-2; TRBD1 agrees at 9 bases. The germline V gene has CDR1 MGHDK and CDR2 SYGVNS. CDR3 length: 14 amino acids. V trimming: 7 bases; J trimming: 4 bases; junction bases outside the gene matches: 7. CDR3 nucleotide sequence: TGTGCCAGCACCGCCGGACAGGGGAGCTATGGCTACACCTTC. This codes for CASTAGQGSYGYTF.

The V gene is TRBV7-9, the J gene TRBJ1-1; the D is unclear. Looked up from germline, CDR1 is SEHNR and CDR2 is FQNEAQ (reference sequence). The CDR3 consists of 11 residues. Between the trimmed V and J ends, which lost 1 base and 8 bases, there was a span of 5 bases. The CDR3 bases are TGTGCCAGCAGCTTAGAAACAGAAGCTTTCTTT. This sequence encodes CASSLETEAFF.

The chain joins TRBV19 to TRBJ2-5; unclear D gene. The V gene's germline CDR1 is LNHDA and CDR2 SQIVND (reference sequence). The V gene lost 1 base and the J gene lost 7 bases, with 10 bases spanning the gap. There are 13 residues in the CDR3. The CDR3 loop reads CASSIGFPGTQYF. CDR3 nucleotides: TGTGCCAGTAGTATAGGGTTTCCTGGGACCCAGTACTTC. The entire variable domain, with the rest obtained from reference TRBV19 and TRBJ2-5, is as follows: DGGITQSPKYLFRKEGQNVTLSCEQNLNHDAMYWYRQDPGQGLRLIYYSQIVNDFQKGDIAEGYSVSREKKESFPLTVTSAQKNPTAFYLCASSIGFPGTQYFGPGTRLLVL.

The rearrangement uses TRBV28 and TRBJ2-7, with D possibly being TRBD1 or TRBD2 (5 bases each). Deletions cut 4 bases from V and 7 bases from J, with 23 bases between. Germline-derived CDR1 and CDR2 are MDHEN and SYDVKM. There are 16 residues in the CDR3. The CDR3 coding sequence is TGTGCCAGCAGTTCAGGGAAGCGGCCCCCCCACACTGAGCAGTACTTC. It is translated as CASSSGKRPPHTEQYF.

This clone is large (0.1 to 1%). This sequence joins TRBV7-2 and TRBJ2-3, with 9 bases fitting TRBD2. V shed 5 bases, J shed 5 bases, and the junction held 14 bases outside the gene matches. CDR1 SGHTA and CDR2 FQGNSA come from the germline V gene. The CDR3 totals 17 residues. Here the CDR3 DNA reads TGTGCCAGCAGCCCCCTGGGCGGGGGGGTTCCCGGAGATACGCAGTATTTT. Translating it yields CASSPLGGGVPGDTQYF.